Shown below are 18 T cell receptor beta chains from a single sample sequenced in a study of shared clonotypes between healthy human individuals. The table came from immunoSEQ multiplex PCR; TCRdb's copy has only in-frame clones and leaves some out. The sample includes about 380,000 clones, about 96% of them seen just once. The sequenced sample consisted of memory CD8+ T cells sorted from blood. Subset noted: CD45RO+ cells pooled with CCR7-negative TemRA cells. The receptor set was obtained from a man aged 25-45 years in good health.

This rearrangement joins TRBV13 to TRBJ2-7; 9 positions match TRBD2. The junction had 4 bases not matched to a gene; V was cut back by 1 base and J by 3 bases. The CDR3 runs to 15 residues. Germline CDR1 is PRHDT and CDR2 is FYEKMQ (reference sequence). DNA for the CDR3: TGTGCCAGCAGCTTAGCAGCGGGAGGACTCTACGAGCAGTACTTC. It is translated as CASSLAAGGLYEQYF.

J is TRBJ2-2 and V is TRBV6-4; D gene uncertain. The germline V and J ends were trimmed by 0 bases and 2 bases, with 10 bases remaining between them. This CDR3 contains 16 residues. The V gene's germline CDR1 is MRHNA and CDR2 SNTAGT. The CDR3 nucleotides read TGTGCCAGCAGTGACTCGTGGCGTTCAAACACCGGGGAGCTGTTTTTT. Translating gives CASSDSWRSNTGELFF.

The chain's CDR3 is CASSLFNEKLFF. The CDR3 DNA reads TGTGCCAGCAGCCTCTTTAATGAAAAACTGTTTTTT. This chain joins TRBV7-9 and TRBJ1-4, with D uncertain. V lost 5 bases and J 4 bases, leaving 5 bases between the germline ends. This CDR3 has 12 amino acids. Germline lookup yields CDR1 SEHNR and CDR2 FQNEAQ (reference sequence).

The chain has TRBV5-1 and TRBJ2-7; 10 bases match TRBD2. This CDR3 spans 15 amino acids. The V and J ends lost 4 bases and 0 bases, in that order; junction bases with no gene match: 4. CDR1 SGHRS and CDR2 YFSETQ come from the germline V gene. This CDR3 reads CASSAGTSVSYEQYF. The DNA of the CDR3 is TGCGCCAGCAGCGCCGGGACTAGCGTCTCCTACGAGCAGTACTTC.

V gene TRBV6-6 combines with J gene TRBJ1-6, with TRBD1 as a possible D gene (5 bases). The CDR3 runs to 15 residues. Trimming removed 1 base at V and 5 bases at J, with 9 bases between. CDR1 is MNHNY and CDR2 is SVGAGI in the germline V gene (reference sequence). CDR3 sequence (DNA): TGTGCCAGCAGTTACTATGGACAAGATAATTCACCCCTCCACTTT. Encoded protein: CASSYYGQDNSPLHF.

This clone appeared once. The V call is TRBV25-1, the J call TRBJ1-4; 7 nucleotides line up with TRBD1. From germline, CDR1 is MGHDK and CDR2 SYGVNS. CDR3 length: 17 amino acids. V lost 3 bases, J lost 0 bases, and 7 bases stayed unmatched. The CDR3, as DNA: TGTGCCAGCAGTGACTACAGGGGTCAGGCAACTAATGAAAAACTGTTTTTT. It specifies CASSDYRGQATNEKLFF.

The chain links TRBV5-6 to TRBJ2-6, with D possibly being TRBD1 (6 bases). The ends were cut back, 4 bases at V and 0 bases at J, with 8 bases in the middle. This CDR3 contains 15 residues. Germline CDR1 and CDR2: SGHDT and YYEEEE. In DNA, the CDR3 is TGTGCCAGCAGCGTAGGGGGCTCTGGGGCCAACGTCCTGACTTTC. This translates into CASSVGGSGANVLTF.

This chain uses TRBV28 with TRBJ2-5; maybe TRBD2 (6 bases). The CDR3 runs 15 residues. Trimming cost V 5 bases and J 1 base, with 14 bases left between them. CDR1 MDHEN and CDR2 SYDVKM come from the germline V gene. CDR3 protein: CASSTYREFQETQYF. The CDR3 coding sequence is TGTGCCAGCAGTACATATCGGGAGTTCCAAGAGACCCAGTACTTC.

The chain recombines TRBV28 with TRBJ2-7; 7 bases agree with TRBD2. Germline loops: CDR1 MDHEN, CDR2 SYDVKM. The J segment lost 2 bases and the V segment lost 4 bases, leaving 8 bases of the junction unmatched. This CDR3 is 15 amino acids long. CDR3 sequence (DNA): TGTGCCAGCAGTTCATGGGGGGGTCCGACCTACGAGCAGTACTTC. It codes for CASSSWGGPTYEQYF. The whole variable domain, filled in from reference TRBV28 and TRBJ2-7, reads DVKVTQSSRYLVKRTGEKVFLECVQDMDHENMFWYRQDPGLGLRLIYFSYDVKMKEKGDIPEGYSVSREKKERFSLILESASTNQTSMYLCASSSWGGPTYEQYFGPGTRLTVT.

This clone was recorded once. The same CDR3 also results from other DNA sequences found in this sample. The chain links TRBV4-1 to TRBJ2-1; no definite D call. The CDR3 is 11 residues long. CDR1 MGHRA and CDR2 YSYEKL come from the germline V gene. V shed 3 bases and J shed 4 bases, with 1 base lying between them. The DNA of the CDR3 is TGCGCCAGCAGCCATTACAATGAGCAGTTCTTC. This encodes CASSHYNEQFF.

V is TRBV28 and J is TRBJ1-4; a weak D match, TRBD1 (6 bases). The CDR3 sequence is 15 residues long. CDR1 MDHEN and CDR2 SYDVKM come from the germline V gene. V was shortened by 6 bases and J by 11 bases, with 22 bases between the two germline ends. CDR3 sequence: CASRLQGRWPGKLFF. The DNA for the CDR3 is TGTGCCAGCAGGCTACAGGGCCGCTGGCCGGGTAAACTGTTTTTT.

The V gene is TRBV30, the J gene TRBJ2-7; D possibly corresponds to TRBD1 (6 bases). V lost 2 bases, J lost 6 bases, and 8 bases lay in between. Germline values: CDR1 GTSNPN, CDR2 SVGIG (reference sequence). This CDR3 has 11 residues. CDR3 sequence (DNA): TGTGCCTGGAGTAGAGGGGGCGAGCAGTACTTC. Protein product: CAWSRGGEQYF.

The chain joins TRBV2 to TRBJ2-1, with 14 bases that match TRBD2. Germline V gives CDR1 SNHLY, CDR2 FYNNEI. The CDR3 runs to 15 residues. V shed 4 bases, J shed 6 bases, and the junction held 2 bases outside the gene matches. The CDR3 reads CASSVTSGRANEQFF. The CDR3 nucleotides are TGTGCCAGCAGTGTGACTAGCGGGAGGGCCAATGAGCAGTTCTTC.

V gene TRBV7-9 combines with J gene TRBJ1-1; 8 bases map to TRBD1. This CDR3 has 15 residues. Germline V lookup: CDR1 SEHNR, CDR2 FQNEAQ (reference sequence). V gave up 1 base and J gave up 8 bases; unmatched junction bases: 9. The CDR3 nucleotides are TGTGCCAGCAGCTTAGTACCCTCAGGGGGCGCAGAAGCTTTCTTT. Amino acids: CASSLVPSGGAEAFF.

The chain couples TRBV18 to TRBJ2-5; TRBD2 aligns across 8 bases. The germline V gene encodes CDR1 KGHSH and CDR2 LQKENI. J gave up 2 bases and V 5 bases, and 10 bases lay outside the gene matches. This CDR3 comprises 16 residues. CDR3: CASSKLRLARQETQYF. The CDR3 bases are TGTGCCAGCTCAAAACTCCGACTAGCGCGTCAAGAGACCCAGTACTTC.

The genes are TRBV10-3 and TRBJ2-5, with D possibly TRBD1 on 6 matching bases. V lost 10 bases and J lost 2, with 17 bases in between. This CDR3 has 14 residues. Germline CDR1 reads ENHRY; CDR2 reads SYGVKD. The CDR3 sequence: CATREQGSQETQYF. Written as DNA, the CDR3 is TGTGCCACGAGAGAACAGGGTTCACAAGAGACCCAGTACTTC.

The CDR3 nucleotides are TGTGCCAGCACCACGGACGGGGAGCTCGCCAAAAACATTCAGTACTTC. Translating it yields CASTTDGELAKNIQYF. The chain couples TRBV27 to TRBJ2-4, with a possible D match to TRBD2 (5 bases). Germline CDR1 reads MNHEY; CDR2 reads SMNVEV (reference sequence). The CDR3 loop spans 16 amino acids. V lost 7 bases and J lost 1, with 17 bases in between.

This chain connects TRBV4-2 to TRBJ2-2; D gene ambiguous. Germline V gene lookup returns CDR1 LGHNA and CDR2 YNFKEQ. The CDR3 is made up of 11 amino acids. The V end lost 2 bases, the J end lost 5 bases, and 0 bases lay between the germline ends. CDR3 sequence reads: CASSQTGELFF. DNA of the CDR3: TGTGCCAGCAGCCAAACCGGGGAGCTGTTTTTT.